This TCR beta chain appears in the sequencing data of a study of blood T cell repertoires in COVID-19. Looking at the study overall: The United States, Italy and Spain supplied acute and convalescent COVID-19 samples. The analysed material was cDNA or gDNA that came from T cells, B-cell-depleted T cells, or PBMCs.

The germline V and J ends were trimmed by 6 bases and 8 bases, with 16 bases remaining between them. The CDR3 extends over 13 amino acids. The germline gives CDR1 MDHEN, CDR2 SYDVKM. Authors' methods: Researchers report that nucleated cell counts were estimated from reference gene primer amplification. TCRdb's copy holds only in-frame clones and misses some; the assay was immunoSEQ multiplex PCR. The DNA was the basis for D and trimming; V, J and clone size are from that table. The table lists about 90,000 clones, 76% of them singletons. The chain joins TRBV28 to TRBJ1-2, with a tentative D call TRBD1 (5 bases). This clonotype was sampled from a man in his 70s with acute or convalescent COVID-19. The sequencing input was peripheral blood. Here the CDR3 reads CASSPVGEGGYTF. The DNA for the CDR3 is TGTGCCAGCAGCCCCGTGGGGGAGGGAGGCTACACCTTC.